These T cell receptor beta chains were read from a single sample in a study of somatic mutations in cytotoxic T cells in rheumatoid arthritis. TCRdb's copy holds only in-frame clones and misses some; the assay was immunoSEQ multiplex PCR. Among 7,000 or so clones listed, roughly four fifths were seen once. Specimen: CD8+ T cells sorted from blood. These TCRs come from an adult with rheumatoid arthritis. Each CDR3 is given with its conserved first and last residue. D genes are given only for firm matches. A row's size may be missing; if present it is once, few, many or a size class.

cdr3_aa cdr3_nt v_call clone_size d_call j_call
CASSIGGTPGELFF TGTGCCAGTAGTATCGGCGGGACACCCGGGGAGCTGTTTTTT TRBV19 hyperexpanded - TRBJ2-2
CASTLIAGNEQFF TGTGCCAGCACCCTTATAGCGGGCAATGAGCAGTTCTTC TRBV2 - TRBD2 TRBJ2-1
CASSSRGTDTQYF TGTGCCAGCAGCTCGAGGGGCACAGATACGCAGTATTTT TRBV6-5 - - TRBJ2-3
CASRLGQGTEAFF TGCGCCAGCAGGTTAGGGCAGGGGACTGAAGCTTTCTTT TRBV5-1 - - TRBJ1-1
CASSYQGQNYNEQFF TGTGCCAGCAGTTACCAGGGACAGAACTACAATGAGCAGTTCTTC TRBV6-5 - TRBD1 TRBJ2-1
CASTPRVGSAGELFF TGTGCCAGCACCCCGAGGGTGGGGAGCGCCGGGGAGCTGTTTTTT TRBV2 - - TRBJ2-2
CARTSGRFSGANVLTF TGCGCCAGGACTTCGGGGCGCTTCTCTGGGGCCAACGTCCTGACTTTC TRBV10-1 - - TRBJ2-6
CASSNPRGQGRHEQYF TGTGCCAGCAGCAACCCCAGGGGACAGGGGAGGCACGAGCAGTACTTC TRBV7-9 - TRBD1 TRBJ2-7
CASSEALSGGTDTQYF TGTGCCAGCAGCGAGGCCCTTAGCGGGGGCACAGATACGCAGTATTTT TRBV9 - TRBD2 TRBJ2-3
CASSRTDRGTGELFF TGTGCCAGCAGCAGAACGGACAGGGGGACCGGGGAGCTGTTTTTT TRBV6-5 - TRBD1 TRBJ2-2
CASSLWTGEANYGYTF TGTGCCAGCAGTTTATGGACAGGGGAAGCTAACTATGGCTACACCTTC TRBV28 - TRBD1 TRBJ1-2
CSVEGRGAGNEQFF TGCAGCGTTGAAGGGCGGGGGGCTGGTAATGAGCAGTTCTTC TRBV29-1 - TRBD2 TRBJ2-1
CSVRGQRNEQYF TGCAGCGTTAGGGGCCAAAGGAACGAGCAGTACTTC TRBV29-1 few - TRBJ2-7
CASSESTSGGRDTQYF TGTGCCAGCAGTGAATCTACTAGCGGGGGAAGGGATACGCAGTATTTT TRBV7-9 - TRBD2 TRBJ2-3
CASSLEGQPGYEQYF TGTGCCAGCAGCTTAGAAGGGCAGCCCGGCTACGAGCAGTACTTC TRBV7-6 - - TRBJ2-7
CASSEAGVFSSYEQYF TGTGCCAGCAGTGAAGCGGGGGTTTTTAGCTCCTACGAGCAGTACTTC TRBV2 - - TRBJ2-7
CSVEGAGEKLFF TGCAGCGTTGAGGGGGCGGGTGAAAAACTGTTTTTT TRBV29-1 - - TRBJ1-4
CASSQAGGNTIYF TGTGCCAGCAGCCAGGCCGGGGGAAACACCATATATTTT TRBV14 once - TRBJ1-3
CASSPTGSSYNSPLHF TGCGCCAGCAGCCCAACAGGCAGCTCCTATAATTCACCCCTCCACTTT TRBV5-1 - - TRBJ1-6
CASSPPGGTYEQYF TGTGCCAGCAGTCCCCCGGGAGGGACCTACGAGCAGTACTTC TRBV7-2 - TRBD2 TRBJ2-7
CASSLPGQGIAGYTF TGTGCCAGCAGTTTGCCCGGACAGGGCATCGCAGGGTACACCTTC TRBV27 - TRBD1 TRBJ1-2